This T cell receptor (beta chain) was profiled in a study of OX40 agonist ivuxolimab in advanced cancers. Sequenced by immunoSEQ multiplex PCR; TCRdb stores in-frame clones only, minus some. Of about 80,000 clones listed, 90% to 95% are singletons. The length of the CDR3 is 14 residues. CDR1 LNHDA and CDR2 SQIVND come from the germline V gene (reference sequence). Trimming took off 3 bases at V and 4 bases at J, with 10 bases between the two ends. This clone was picked up a small number of times. This clonotype originated in an adult with an advanced solid tumor such as melanoma, head and neck, liver or kidney cancer. Source: CD4+ or CD8+ T cells sorted from blood, taken in a trial of the OX40 agonist ivuxolimab. The rearrangement joins TRBV19 to TRBJ1-5; possible D gene TRBD1, 6 bases. Here the CDR3 DNA reads TGTGCCAGTAGTATTGGACAGCTGAATCAGCCCCAGCATTTT. Protein product: CASSIGQLNQPQHF.